Listed below are T cell receptor beta chains from one sample, sequenced in a study of CD8 T cells in Susac syndrome. TCRdb itself ran the immunoSEQ multiplex PCR reads through MiXCR, one entry per CDR3 protein. The repertoire holds about 150,000 distinct CDR3 sequences, nearly 97% seen once, with under 0.15% in the top ten. Sequencing was carried out using CD8+ T cells from PBMCs. The receptors originated from a human donor with multiple sclerosis. CDR3s include the opening cysteine and the closing phenylalanine or tryptophan. A D gene is named only where the DNA matches it firmly. A row's size may be missing; if present it is once, few, many or a size class.

v_call: TRBV4-2
d_call: TRBD2
clone_size: .
j_call: TRBJ2-5
cdr3_aa: CASSHPTGTSGIETQYF
cdr3_nt: TGTGCCAGCAGCCATCCGACCGGGACTAGCGGTATAGAGACCCAGTACTTC

v_call: TRBV5-6
d_call: TRBD1
clone_size: .
j_call: TRBJ2-7
cdr3_aa: CASSPDRGDEQYF
cdr3_nt: TGTGCCAGCAGCCCGGACAGGGGGGACGAGCAGTACTTC

v_call: TRBV11-2
d_call: .
clone_size: .
j_call: TRBJ2-1
cdr3_aa: CASSPARAGYNEQFF
cdr3_nt: TGTGCCAGCAGCCCAGCGAGGGCTGGGTACAATGAGCAGTTCTTC

v_call: TRBV7-9
d_call: .
clone_size: .
j_call: TRBJ2-1
cdr3_aa: CASSLEDNEQFF
cdr3_nt: TGTGCCAGCAGCTTAGAGGACAATGAGCAGTTCTTC

v_call: TRBV20-1
d_call: .
clone_size: .
j_call: TRBJ1-2
cdr3_aa: CSASPTLWQGGQDGYTF
cdr3_nt: TGCAGTGCTAGCCCCACTCTTTGGCAGGGAGGTCAGGATGGCTACACCTTC

v_call: TRBV7-9
d_call: TRBD1
clone_size: .
j_call: TRBJ2-2
cdr3_aa: CASSFGTAPGELFF
cdr3_nt: TGTGCCAGCAGCTTTGGGACAGCCCCCGGGGAGCTGTTTTTT

v_call: TRBV30
d_call: .
clone_size: .
j_call: TRBJ1-2
cdr3_aa: CASRGVGNYGYTF
cdr3_nt: TGTGCTTCTCGGGGAGTTGGGAACTATGGCTACACCTTC

v_call: TRBV30
d_call: TRBD2
clone_size: .
j_call: TRBJ2-5
cdr3_aa: CAWKTSGSQETQYF
cdr3_nt: TGTGCCTGGAAGACTAGCGGGTCACAAGAGACCCAGTACTTC

v_call: TRBV30
d_call: .
clone_size: .
j_call: TRBJ1-2
cdr3_aa: CAWSEGRGSGYTF
cdr3_nt: TGTGCCTGGAGTGAGGGGAGGGGGAGTGGCTACACCTTC

v_call: TRBV19
d_call: .
clone_size: .
j_call: TRBJ1-2
cdr3_aa: CASGPGWYGYTF
cdr3_nt: TGTGCCTCGGGTCCGGGTTGGTATGGCTACACCTTC

v_call: TRBV7-2
d_call: .
clone_size: .
j_call: TRBJ2-7
cdr3_aa: CASSFGGSSYEQYF
cdr3_nt: TGTGCCAGCAGCTTCGGGGGCAGCTCCTACGAGCAGTACTTC

v_call: TRBV30
d_call: .
clone_size: .
j_call: TRBJ2-7
cdr3_aa: CAWSVRGTAFSYEQYF
cdr3_nt: TGTGCCTGGAGTGTACGCGGGACAGCGTTTTCCTACGAGCAGTACTTC

v_call: TRBV9
d_call: .
clone_size: .
j_call: TRBJ1-6
cdr3_aa: CASSSQLDSPLHF
cdr3_nt: TGTGCCAGCAGCTCCCAACTGGACTCACCCCTCCACTTT

v_call: TRBV9
d_call: TRBD2
clone_size: .
j_call: TRBJ2-3
cdr3_aa: CASSVQRGGLTDTQYF
cdr3_nt: TGTGCCAGCAGCGTTCAGCGGGGGGGCCTCACAGATACGCAGTATTTT

v_call: TRBV12-3/TRBV12-4
d_call: .
clone_size: .
j_call: TRBJ2-1
cdr3_aa: CASRRPGTSREQFF
cdr3_nt: TGTGCCAGCAGGCGACCCGGGACCTCGAGGGAGCAGTTCTTC

v_call: TRBV3-1
d_call: .
clone_size: .
j_call: TRBJ1-1
cdr3_aa: CASSQGKGTEAFF
cdr3_nt: TGTGCCAGCAGCCAAGGCAAGGGAACTGAAGCTTTCTTT

v_call: TRBV3-1
d_call: TRBD2
clone_size: .
j_call: TRBJ2-7
cdr3_aa: CASSHPTSGIMPSSYEQYF
cdr3_nt: TGTGCCAGCAGCCACCCTACTAGCGGTATAATGCCCAGCTCCTACGAGCAGTACTTC

v_call: TRBV9
d_call: .
clone_size: .
j_call: TRBJ2-3
cdr3_aa: CASSYSWGATDTQYF
cdr3_nt: TGTGCCAGCAGTTACAGTTGGGGGGCCACAGATACGCAGTATTTT

v_call: TRBV20-1
d_call: .
clone_size: .
j_call: TRBJ1-1
cdr3_aa: CSALAGDSLNTEAFF
cdr3_nt: TGCAGTGCCCTGGCGGGGGATTCCCTGAACACTGAAGCTTTCTTT

v_call: TRBV29-1
d_call: .
clone_size: .
j_call: TRBJ1-2
cdr3_aa: CSVSWGSYGYTF
cdr3_nt: TGCAGCGTTTCCTGGGGGTCGTATGGCTACACCTTC

v_call: TRBV12-3/TRBV12-4
d_call: .
clone_size: .
j_call: TRBJ2-1
cdr3_aa: CASSLGLGYNEQFF
cdr3_nt: TGTGCCAGCAGTTTAGGACTAGGGTACAATGAGCAGTTCTTC

v_call: TRBV5-4
d_call: .
clone_size: few
j_call: TRBJ2-7
cdr3_aa: CASSSQGGEQYF
cdr3_nt: TGTGCCAGCAGCTCCCAGGGCGGCGAGCAGTACTTC

v_call: TRBV7-9
d_call: TRBD2
clone_size: .
j_call: TRBJ2-1
cdr3_aa: CASSLVRLAAPGIVF
cdr3_nt: TGTGCCAGCAGCTTAGTACGACTAGCGGCACCCGGTATAGTCTTC

v_call: TRBV6-2/TRBV6-3
d_call: .
clone_size: .
j_call: TRBJ2-1
cdr3_aa: CASSGRDEQFF
cdr3_nt: TGTGCCAGCAGTGGACGGGATGAGCAGTTCTTC

v_call: TRBV19
d_call: .
clone_size: .
j_call: TRBJ1-2
cdr3_aa: CASNDRFYGYTF
cdr3_nt: TGTGCCAGCAACGACAGGTTCTATGGCTACACCTTC

v_call: TRBV12-3/TRBV12-4
d_call: .
clone_size: .
j_call: TRBJ2-5
cdr3_aa: CASSLAVGETQYF
cdr3_nt: TGTGCCAGCAGTTTAGCGGTGGGAGAGACCCAGTACTTC

v_call: TRBV19
d_call: .
clone_size: .
j_call: TRBJ1-1
cdr3_aa: CASRSGRGTEAFF
cdr3_nt: TGTGCCAGTAGATCCGGTAGGGGCACTGAAGCTTTCTTT

v_call: TRBV5-1
d_call: .
clone_size: .
j_call: TRBJ1-1
cdr3_aa: CASSSSGNTEAFF
cdr3_nt: TGCGCCAGCAGCTCATCAGGGAACACTGAAGCTTTCTTT

v_call: TRBV19
d_call: .
clone_size: .
j_call: TRBJ2-7
cdr3_aa: CASTIDSQTYEQYF
cdr3_nt: TGTGCCAGTACCATCGACAGTCAGACCTACGAGCAGTACTTC

v_call: TRBV7-9
d_call: .
clone_size: .
j_call: TRBJ1-1
cdr3_aa: CASSLVSADTEAFF
cdr3_nt: TGTGCCAGCAGCTTAGTCAGCGCGGACACTGAAGCTTTCTTT

v_call: TRBV7-2
d_call: TRBD2
clone_size: .
j_call: TRBJ2-3
cdr3_aa: CASSLGVRGRTDTQYF
cdr3_nt: TGTGCCAGCAGCCTGGGGGTGCGGGGGAGGACAGATACGCAGTATTTT

v_call: TRBV20-1
d_call: .
clone_size: .
j_call: TRBJ2-1
cdr3_aa: CSARVGRSNEQFF
cdr3_nt: TGCAGTGCTAGAGTAGGGCGGTCGAATGAGCAGTTCTTC

v_call: TRBV25-1
d_call: .
clone_size: .
j_call: TRBJ2-7
cdr3_aa: CASSGIGVAYEQYF
cdr3_nt: TGTGCCAGCAGTGGAATAGGGGTGGCCTACGAGCAGTACTTC